A selection of T cell receptor beta chains follows, all from one sample in a study of cytomegalovirus exposure and HLA in healthy donors. The repertoire was sequenced with immunoSEQ multiplex PCR; TCRdb's copy has only in-frame clones and lacks some. The profile covers 160,000 or so clones, with 75% to 80% appearing a single time and roughly 6% taken by the ten largest. The sequenced sample was PBMCs. The receptors here all came from a middle-aged man in good health and CMV-seropositive. CDR3s include the opening cysteine and the closing phenylalanine or tryptophan. Fields, in order: D gene, V gene, J gene, CDR3 length, clone size, CDR3 DNA, CDR3 protein. A D gene is named only where the DNA matches it firmly. Rows may omit the clone size; those that give it use once, few, many or a size class.

d_call: -; v_call: TRBV7-9; j_call: TRBJ1-6; cdr3_length: 15; clone_size: -; cdr3_nt: TGTGCCAGCAGCTTAGTACCTACCTATAATTCACCCCTCCACTTT; cdr3_aa: CASSLVPTYNSPLHF
d_call: -; v_call: TRBV27; j_call: TRBJ2-3; cdr3_length: 13; clone_size: few; cdr3_nt: TGTGCCAGCAGTTTAAGCGCATGGGATACGCAGTATTTT; cdr3_aa: CASSLSAWDTQYF
d_call: -; v_call: TRBV2; j_call: TRBJ2-6; cdr3_length: 16; clone_size: -; cdr3_nt: TGTGCCAGCAGGAAAAGGGCGGCATCTGGGGCCAACGGCCTGACTTTC; cdr3_aa: CASRKRAASGANGLTF
d_call: TRBD1; v_call: TRBV6-5; j_call: TRBJ1-1; cdr3_length: 11; clone_size: -; cdr3_nt: TGTGCCAGCAGTTCGACAGGGCCGGCTTTCTTT; cdr3_aa: CASSSTGPAFF
d_call: -; v_call: TRBV7-2; j_call: TRBJ1-2; cdr3_length: 14; clone_size: once; cdr3_nt: TGTGCCAGCAGCTTAGTAAGCGGGAACTATGGCTACACCTTC; cdr3_aa: CASSLVSGNYGYTF
d_call: TRBD1; v_call: TRBV6-1; j_call: TRBJ2-3; cdr3_length: 15; clone_size: -; cdr3_nt: TGTGCCAGCAGGGAGACAGGGGGTTGGACAGATACGCAGTATTTT; cdr3_aa: CASRETGGWTDTQYF
d_call: TRBD1; v_call: TRBV9; j_call: TRBJ2-2; cdr3_length: 15; clone_size: -; cdr3_nt: TGTGCCAGCAGCGTAGGACAGGGGGGAACCGGGGAGCTGTTTTTT; cdr3_aa: CASSVGQGGTGELFF
d_call: -; v_call: TRBV11-3; j_call: TRBJ2-3; cdr3_length: 13; clone_size: -; cdr3_nt: TGTGCCAGCAGAAATAGGGGGTCGGATACGCAGTATTTT; cdr3_aa: CASRNRGSDTQYF
d_call: TRBD1; v_call: TRBV9; j_call: TRBJ1-2; cdr3_length: 15; clone_size: -; cdr3_nt: TGTGCCAGCAGCGCTCCGACAGGGTCTAACTATGGCTACACCTTC; cdr3_aa: CASSAPTGSNYGYTF
d_call: TRBD2; v_call: TRBV29-1; j_call: TRBJ2-1; cdr3_length: 16; clone_size: -; cdr3_nt: TGCAGCGTTGACCGACTAGCGGACCACTCCTACAATGAGCAGTTCTTC; cdr3_aa: CSVDRLADHSYNEQFF
d_call: TRBD2; v_call: TRBV7-9; j_call: TRBJ2-7; cdr3_length: 16; clone_size: few; cdr3_nt: TGTGCCAGCAGCTTATTCCGCGGGACTACCGCCTACGAGCAGTACTTC; cdr3_aa: CASSLFRGTTAYEQYF
d_call: -; v_call: TRBV7-7; j_call: TRBJ2-7; cdr3_length: 15; clone_size: -; cdr3_nt: TGTGCTAGCAGCCCCCGAGCGGGCTTCTCCTACGAGCAGTACTTC; cdr3_aa: CASSPRAGFSYEQYF
d_call: TRBD2; v_call: TRBV4-1; j_call: TRBJ2-7; cdr3_length: 15; clone_size: -; cdr3_nt: TGCGCCAGCAGCCACACGACTAGCGGGAGCTACGAGCAGTACTTC; cdr3_aa: CASSHTTSGSYEQYF
d_call: -; v_call: TRBV2; j_call: TRBJ2-3; cdr3_length: 13; clone_size: once; cdr3_nt: TGTGCCACCACCGGGTTCCTTCCCGATACGCAGTATTTT; cdr3_aa: CATTGFLPDTQYF
d_call: TRBD2; v_call: TRBV5-1; j_call: TRBJ2-1; cdr3_length: 15; clone_size: -; cdr3_nt: TGCGCCAGCAGCACCGGACTAGCAGCATACAATGAGCAGTTCTTC; cdr3_aa: CASSTGLAAYNEQFF
d_call: -; v_call: TRBV5-1; j_call: TRBJ1-3; cdr3_length: 14; clone_size: -; cdr3_nt: TGCGCCAGCAGCTTGGATCACTCTGGAAACACCATATATTTT; cdr3_aa: CASSLDHSGNTIYF
d_call: TRBD1; v_call: TRBV2; j_call: TRBJ1-1; cdr3_length: 11; clone_size: -; cdr3_nt: TGTGCCAGCCGCGACAGGGCCGAAGCTTTCTTT; cdr3_aa: CASRDRAEAFF
d_call: TRBD1; v_call: TRBV11-3; j_call: TRBJ2-5; cdr3_length: 13; clone_size: -; cdr3_nt: TGTGCCAGCAGGGCCACAGGGGTGGAGACCCAGTACTTC; cdr3_aa: CASRATGVETQYF
d_call: TRBD1; v_call: TRBV28; j_call: TRBJ1-2; cdr3_length: 14; clone_size: -; cdr3_nt: TGTGCCAGCATATCGGGACAGGCAGATTTCAGCTACACCTTC; cdr3_aa: CASISGQADFSYTF
d_call: -; v_call: TRBV9; j_call: TRBJ2-1; cdr3_length: 15; clone_size: -; cdr3_nt: TGTGCCAGCAGCGTAGGCGTTAGAAGTGGCAATGAGCAGTTCTTC; cdr3_aa: CASSVGVRSGNEQFF
d_call: -; v_call: TRBV25-1; j_call: TRBJ1-2; cdr3_length: 14; clone_size: -; cdr3_nt: TGTGCCAGCAGTGAAATAGGAACAGACTATGGCTACACCTTC; cdr3_aa: CASSEIGTDYGYTF
d_call: -; v_call: TRBV13; j_call: TRBJ2-1; cdr3_length: 17; clone_size: -; cdr3_nt: TGTGCCAGCAGCCCCCAAGGGGACACTTCACCGGGGAATGAGCAGTTCTTC; cdr3_aa: CASSPQGDTSPGNEQFF
d_call: TRBD1; v_call: TRBV27; j_call: TRBJ2-7; cdr3_length: 14; clone_size: -; cdr3_nt: TGTGCCAGCAGAGGGACAGGGGGAGGCTACGAGCAGTACTTC; cdr3_aa: CASRGTGGGYEQYF
d_call: -; v_call: TRBV6-6; j_call: TRBJ1-5; cdr3_length: 15; clone_size: few; cdr3_nt: TGTGCCAGCAGTTGGGGAGGGGGGGGGAATCAGCCCCAGCATTTT; cdr3_aa: CASSWGGGGNQPQHF
d_call: -; v_call: TRBV11-3; j_call: TRBJ2-5; cdr3_length: 15; clone_size: -; cdr3_nt: TGTGCCAGCAGCTTAGATCGGGTCTTCGGGGAGACCCAGTACTTC; cdr3_aa: CASSLDRVFGETQYF
d_call: -; v_call: TRBV7-8; j_call: TRBJ1-1; cdr3_length: 16; clone_size: -; cdr3_nt: TGTGCCAGCAGCTTCACCCAGGGATTTTCGAACACTGAAGCTTTCTTT; cdr3_aa: CASSFTQGFSNTEAFF
d_call: -; v_call: TRBV20-1; j_call: TRBJ2-1; cdr3_length: 11; clone_size: -; cdr3_nt: TGCAGTGCAGAACTAGTGAATGAGCAGTTCTTC; cdr3_aa: CSAELVNEQFF
d_call: TRBD2; v_call: TRBV2; j_call: TRBJ2-3; cdr3_length: 16; clone_size: -; cdr3_nt: TGTGCCAGCAGTGAAGAACTAGCGGTCCTCACAGATACGCAGTATTTT; cdr3_aa: CASSEELAVLTDTQYF
d_call: -; v_call: TRBV29-1; j_call: TRBJ2-3; cdr3_length: 14; clone_size: -; cdr3_nt: TGCAGCGTGGCCAATGGGGGGAGCACAGATACGCAGTATTTT; cdr3_aa: CSVANGGSTDTQYF
d_call: TRBD2; v_call: TRBV7-7; j_call: TRBJ2-1; cdr3_length: 16; clone_size: -; cdr3_nt: TGTGCCAGCAGCTTAGGGACTAGCGGCTCCTACAATGAGCAGTTCTTC; cdr3_aa: CASSLGTSGSYNEQFF
d_call: TRBD1; v_call: TRBV4-2; j_call: TRBJ2-1; cdr3_length: 15; clone_size: once; cdr3_nt: TGTGCCAGCAGCCAAGAGGGACAGGTTTTAGGTGAGCAGTTCTTC; cdr3_aa: CASSQEGQVLGEQFF
d_call: -; v_call: TRBV19; j_call: TRBJ2-2; cdr3_length: 15; clone_size: -; cdr3_nt: TGTGCCAGTAGTATAGACGCACATCCTTACGGGGAGCTGTTTTTT; cdr3_aa: CASSIDAHPYGELFF
d_call: -; v_call: TRBV5-1; j_call: TRBJ1-1; cdr3_length: 15; clone_size: once; cdr3_nt: TGCGCCAGCAGCCCCGTAGGACAGACGAACACTGAAGCTTTCTTT; cdr3_aa: CASSPVGQTNTEAFF
d_call: -; v_call: TRBV29-1; j_call: TRBJ2-5; cdr3_length: 14; clone_size: -; cdr3_nt: TGCAGCGTTGAGGCACCGAGACTCCAAGAGACCCAGTACTTC; cdr3_aa: CSVEAPRLQETQYF
d_call: -; v_call: TRBV11-1; j_call: TRBJ2-7; cdr3_length: 14; clone_size: -; cdr3_nt: TGTGCCAGCAGCCCAGGGTTTGGTGGCTACGAGCAGTACTTC; cdr3_aa: CASSPGFGGYEQYF
d_call: -; v_call: TRBV2; j_call: TRBJ2-7; cdr3_length: 11; clone_size: -; cdr3_nt: TGTGCCAGCACTAGTTCCTACGAGCAGTACTTC; cdr3_aa: CASTSSYEQYF
d_call: -; v_call: TRBV10-1; j_call: TRBJ2-7; cdr3_length: 16; clone_size: -; cdr3_nt: -; cdr3_aa: CASSTSGGGCSYEQYF
d_call: TRBD2; v_call: TRBV19; j_call: TRBJ2-1; cdr3_length: 15; clone_size: -; cdr3_nt: TGTGCCAGTAGTATGTGGCGGGGAGGGGCCAATGAGCAGTTCTTC; cdr3_aa: CASSMWRGGANEQFF
d_call: -; v_call: TRBV2; j_call: TRBJ1-1; cdr3_length: 15; clone_size: -; cdr3_nt: TGTGCCAGCACTACCCAGGGTCCCATGAACACTGAAGCTTTCTTT; cdr3_aa: CASTTQGPMNTEAFF
d_call: -; v_call: TRBV7-9; j_call: TRBJ1-2; cdr3_length: 14; clone_size: few; cdr3_nt: TGTGCCAGCAGCTTTTCGGAGGGCACCTATGGCTACACCTTC; cdr3_aa: CASSFSEGTYGYTF
d_call: -; v_call: TRBV7-9; j_call: TRBJ2-1; cdr3_length: 16; clone_size: -; cdr3_nt: TGTGCCAGCAGCCACATTGGGGGGGGCGCGAGTAATGAGCAGTTCTTC; cdr3_aa: CASSHIGGGASNEQFF
d_call: TRBD1; v_call: TRBV28; j_call: TRBJ1-5; cdr3_length: 18; clone_size: -; cdr3_nt: TGTGCCAGCACGGTCAACAGCCTTCGGGACAGGGGTGGTCAGCCCCAGCATTTT; cdr3_aa: CASTVNSLRDRGGQPQHF
d_call: -; v_call: TRBV5-6; j_call: TRBJ2-5; cdr3_length: 14; clone_size: -; cdr3_nt: TGTGCCAGCAGCTGGCTAGCGAAAGAAGAGACCCAGTACTTC; cdr3_aa: CASSWLAKEETQYF
d_call: -; v_call: TRBV28; j_call: TRBJ1-1; cdr3_length: 13; clone_size: -; cdr3_nt: TGTGCCAGCAGTTTAGAGCTCAGGTCTCGGGCTTTCTTT; cdr3_aa: CASSLELRSRAFF
d_call: TRBD1; v_call: TRBV28; j_call: TRBJ1-3; cdr3_length: 17; clone_size: -; cdr3_nt: TGTGCCAGCAGTGCGACAGGGGACTGGTTTCCTGGAAACACCATATATTTT; cdr3_aa: CASSATGDWFPGNTIYF
d_call: -; v_call: TRBV9; j_call: TRBJ2-2; cdr3_length: 15; clone_size: -; cdr3_nt: TGTGCCAGCAGCGTTCCCGGGAGTGGGGCCGGGGAGCTGTTTTTT; cdr3_aa: CASSVPGSGAGELFF
d_call: TRBD2; v_call: TRBV10-1; j_call: TRBJ2-1; cdr3_length: 16; clone_size: -; cdr3_nt: TGCGCCAGCAGTGATCTTAGCGGGGGCTCCTACAATGAGCAGTTCTTC; cdr3_aa: CASSDLSGGSYNEQFF
d_call: -; v_call: TRBV5-4; j_call: TRBJ1-2; cdr3_length: 14; clone_size: -; cdr3_nt: TGTGCCAGCAGCTTGGTCGGTATTGGCGGTGGCTACACCTTC; cdr3_aa: CASSLVGIGGGYTF